The 21 T cell receptor beta chains below were found in one sample sequenced in a study of T cells in Graves' hyperthyroidism and ophthalmopathy. TCR beta CDR3 region amplification was performed from RNA transcripts. Initially, a first-round RT-PCR of the TCR CDR3 employed the HTBI primer set. TCRdb itself ran the multiplex PCR reads through MiXCR, one entry per CDR3 protein. The repertoire holds about 840,000 distinct CDR3 sequences, with over 35% as singletons. Material for sequencing was blood. The receptors were sampled from a man aged 18 to 30 with Graves' hyperthyroidism.

The V and J genes are TRBV5-1 and TRBJ2-7; D might be TRBD1 or TRBD2, each matching 5 bases. The CDR3 extends over 16 amino acids. The V end was cut by 3 bases, the J end by 2 bases, with 18 bases between. Germline CDR1 and CDR2: SGHRS and YFSETQ. Written as DNA, the CDR3 is TGCGCCAGCAGCTCCGCCCTCGGGACGGAGACCTACGAGCAGTACTTC. The encoded protein is CASSSALGTETYEQYF.

This clonotype was detected only a few times. The chain links TRBV6-5 to TRBJ1-6, with TRBD1 identical over 7 bases. After removal of 5 bases from V and 7 bases from J, the junction contained 11 bases not matched to a gene. The CDR3 covers 16 residues. The germline V gene encodes CDR1 MNHEY and CDR2 SVGAGI. CDR3 in amino acids: CASSEDDGQVNSPLHF. The CDR3, as DNA: TGTGCCAGCAGTGAAGACGATGGACAGGTGAATTCACCCCTCCACTTT.

This clonotype was recorded at least ten times. CDR3 loop: CASTRRGSRDGYTF. CDR3 sequence (DNA): TGTGCCAGCACCCGTCGGGGTTCCCGGGATGGCTACACCTTC. V usage is TRBV7-9 and J usage is TRBJ1-2; D is uncertain. This CDR3 spans 14 amino acids. Germline CDR1 SEHNR, CDR2 FQNEAQ (reference sequence). The V end was cut by 7 bases, the J end by 6 bases, with 18 bases between.

This clonotype was detected a few times. The V gene is TRBV6-6, the J gene TRBJ1-1, with 8 bases that match TRBD1. CDR1 is MNHNY, CDR2 SVGAGI, per germline (reference sequence). V dropped 5 bases and J dropped 1; count of bases not matched to a gene: 6. The CDR3 is 15 residues long. The CDR3 region has the DNA TGTGCCAGCAGTCCGAGGACAGGGTGGAACACTGAAGCTTTCTTT. It yields the protein CASSPRTGWNTEAFF.

In this sample, this clonotype turned up many times. The chain recombines TRBV11-1 with TRBJ2-5; D might be TRBD1 or TRBD2, each matching 5 bases. This CDR3 has 14 amino acids. V was shortened by 0 bases and J by 4 bases, with 9 bases between the two germline ends. Germline V lookup: CDR1 SGHAT, CDR2 FQDESV (reference sequence). Written as DNA, the CDR3 is TGTGCCAGCAGCTTAGCGCACGGGGCAGAGACCCAGTACTTC. Encoded protein: CASSLAHGAETQYF.

This clonotype was counted a few times. The rearrangement uses TRBV20-1 and TRBJ1-4; 11 bases match TRBD1. Germline values: CDR1 DFQATT, CDR2 SNEGSKA (reference sequence). The CDR3 is 13 residues long. V lost 5 bases to trimming and J lost 8 bases; unmatched junction nucleotides: 4. DNA of the CDR3: TGCAGTGCTCCCGGGACAGGGGGGGAAAAACTGTTTTTT. Protein product: CSAPGTGGEKLFF.

The chain employs TRBV2 and TRBJ2-2; perhaps TRBD1 as D (7 bases). CDR1 SNHLY and CDR2 FYNNEI come from the germline V gene. With 9 bases removed from V and 0 bases from J, the gap between germline ends came to 11 bases. CDR3 length: 14 residues. The DNA of the CDR3 is TGTGCCAGGGGGGGACAGACGAACACCGGGGAGCTGTTTTTT. This codes for CARGGQTNTGELFF.

This sequence joins TRBV7-9 and TRBJ2-7; D is undetermined. Per the germline V gene, CDR1 is SEHNR and CDR2 is FQNEAQ (reference sequence). V was clipped by 3 bases and J by 2 bases, with 11 bases between them. This CDR3 is 14 amino acids long. The CDR3 loop reads CASSFSTSTYEQYF. The CDR3 DNA is TGTGCCAGCAGCTTCTCCACTTCCACCTACGAGCAGTACTTC. The variable domain in full, completed from reference TRBV7-9 and TRBJ2-7, reads DTGVSQNPRHKITKRGQNVTFRCDPISEHNRLYWYRQTLGQGPEFLTYFQNEAQLEKSRLLSDRFSAERPKGSFSTLEIQRTEQGDSAMYLCASSFSTSTYEQYFGPGTRLTVT.

The chain uses TRBV11-2 and TRBJ1-1; 11 nucleotides line up with TRBD1. V was pared by 3 bases and J by 10 bases, with 7 bases of the junction left unmatched. The CDR3 is 14 amino acids. CDR1 SGHAT and CDR2 FQNNGV come from the germline V gene. CDR3 bases: TGTGCCAGCAGCTTGGGACAGGGGGATAGGGGAGCTTTCTTT. Protein: CASSLGQGDRGAFF.

The sample holds one count of this clonotype. The V gene is TRBV7-3, the J gene TRBJ2-2; D gene ambiguous. The CDR3 is made up of 16 amino acids. V was clipped by 2 bases and J by 0 bases, with 10 bases between them. Looked up from germline, CDR1 is SGHTA and CDR2 is FQGTGA. The CDR3 region is CASSLQPLANTGELFF. The CDR3 coding sequence is TGTGCCAGCAGCTTACAGCCCCTCGCGAACACCGGGGAGCTGTTTTTT.

This clonotype has at least ten counts. This chain uses TRBV10-3 with TRBJ1-2; tentative D call: TRBD1 (6 bases). CDR3 size: 18 residues. The germline V gene encodes CDR1 ENHRY and CDR2 SYGVKD. The V and J ends lost 4 bases and 0 bases respectively, with 21 bases between them. The CDR3 DNA is TGTGCCATCAGTGGAGGGGGTGGACCTCCTGCGGCTAACTATGGCTACACCTTC. It is translated as CAISGGGGPPAANYGYTF.

In this sample, this clonotype turned up many times. This chain joins TRBV2 and TRBJ1-5, with no clear D. The CDR3 has 15 amino acids. The germline V gene encodes CDR1 SNHLY and CDR2 FYNNEI. Deletions cut 3 bases from V and 2 bases from J, with 11 bases between. DNA of the CDR3: TGTGCCAGCAGTGACAGCCTTGGGGGCAATCAGCCCCAGCATTTT. Translation: CASSDSLGGNQPQHF.

This clonotype was observed many times. This chain joins TRBV7-6 and TRBJ2-5, with D perhaps matching TRBD2 (6 bases). Trimming cost V 1 base and J 1 base, with 13 bases left between them. CDR1 and CDR2 (germline): SGHVS, FNYEAQ. CDR3 size: 16 residues. The chain's CDR3 is CASSLGAGLSQETQYF. The CDR3 DNA follows: TGTGCCAGCAGCTTAGGAGCGGGTTTGTCCCAAGAGACCCAGTACTTC.

This clonotype was detected many times. The rearrangement links TRBV7-3 to TRBJ1-2, with D possibly being TRBD1 (5 bases). With 5 bases removed from V and 6 bases from J, the gap between germline ends came to 13 bases. CDR3 length equals 13 residues. Looked up from germline, CDR1 is SGHTA and CDR2 is FQGTGA. CDR3 region: CASSPGRGDGYTF. The CDR3 DNA reads as TGTGCCAGCAGCCCCGGGAGGGGCGATGGCTACACCTTC.

The chain links TRBV29-1 to TRBJ2-3, with 9 bases matching TRBD1. This CDR3 is built from 13 residues. Germline V gene lookup returns CDR1 SQVTM and CDR2 ANQGSEA. V was pared by 6 bases and J by 0 bases, with 1 base of the junction left unmatched. CDR3 residues: CSVDRGSTDTQYF. For the CDR3, the DNA is TGCAGCGTGGACAGGGGTAGCACAGATACGCAGTATTTT.

The CDR3 loop is CSAYGGNNEQYF. The DNA of the CDR3 is TGCAGCGCTTACGGGGGAAATAACGAGCAGTACTTC. This chain connects TRBV29-1 to TRBJ2-7; D perhaps matches TRBD2 (6 bases). The CDR3 sequence is 12 residues long. V gave up 7 bases and J gave up 5 bases, with 15 bases separating them. The germline CDR1 and CDR2 sequences are SQVTM and ANQGSEA.

This clonotype was seen a few times. The genes are TRBV7-9 and TRBJ1-1, with D hard to call. The CDR3 is made up of 14 amino acids. Germline loops: CDR1 SEHNR, CDR2 FQNEAQ (reference sequence). V dropped 6 bases and J dropped 6 bases, with 17 bases sitting between them. CDR3 sequence reads: CASSLVGRRAEAFF. The CDR3 region has the DNA TGTGCCAGCAGTTTGGTCGGACGGCGGGCTGAAGCTTTCTTT.

Turning to this clonotype: At one of its ends the junction is not consistent with the germline gene, which may arise from a read error. In DNA form, the CDR3 reads TGTGCCAGCAGCCAGGACATCCAGCCCTATGGCTACACCTTC. It is translated as CASSQDIQPYGYTF. V gene TRBV4-1 combines with J gene TRBJ1-2; a weak D match, TRBD1 (5 bases). Germline assignment: CDR1 MGHRA and CDR2 YSYEKL. The CDR3 sequence is 14 residues long.

This clonotype was counted only a few times. The chain has TRBV6-5 and TRBJ1-1, with 7 nucleotides matching TRBD1. The CDR3 has 15 residues. The germline V gene encodes CDR1 MNHEY and CDR2 SVGAGI. Trimming removed 0 bases from V and 3 bases from J; junction bases left unmatched: 4. The CDR3 DNA is TGTGCCAGCAGTTACTCCACCGGGACAGACACTGAAGCTTTCTTT. Translation gives CASSYSTGTDTEAFF.

V is TRBV20-1 and J is TRBJ2-7, with TRBD1 as a possible D gene (5 bases). The germline CDR1 and CDR2 sequences are DFQATT and SNEGSKA (reference sequence). The CDR3 contains 11 residues. With 6 bases removed from V and 5 bases from J, the gap between germline ends came to 11 bases. The CDR3 spells CSARVGHEQYF. The CDR3 bases are TGCAGTGCCAGGGTGGGCCACGAGCAGTACTTC.

The V gene is TRBV5-1, the J gene TRBJ2-2; TRBD2 matches at 8 bases. The germline gives CDR1 SGHRS, CDR2 YFSETQ. With 3 bases clipped from V and 6 bases from J, the junction kept 10 bases outside the gene matches. This CDR3 contains 16 residues. The CDR3 loop reads CASSSFTGLVSGELFF. In nucleotides, the CDR3 is TGCGCCAGCAGCTCATTTACGGGACTAGTGTCCGGGGAGCTGTTTTTT.